Following are 8 T cell receptor beta chains from one sample sequenced in a study of identical twins. TCRdb ran MiXCR on the 5' RACE reads and lists one entry per CDR3 protein. The sample yields roughly 750,000 distinct CDR3 sequences, around 20% seen once. These same data were also listed under a study on T cells expressing NK-cell markers.

The sample was PBMCs. Receptors were obtained from a woman aged 18-29 years in good health.

V usage is TRBV14 and J usage is TRBJ1-1, with D tentatively TRBD1 (5 bases). CDR3 length: 16 residues. Germline V lookup: CDR1 SGHDN, CDR2 FVKESK. The V gene lost 4 bases and the J gene lost 6 bases, with 21 bases spanning the gap. CDR3 sequence reads: CASSPRGTDQGPEAFF. CDR3 bases: TGTGCCAGCAGCCCGAGGGGTACGGACCAGGGACCTGAAGCTTTCTTT.

The chain employs TRBV20-1 and TRBJ2-7; possible D gene TRBD1, 5 bases. From germline, CDR1 is DFQATT and CDR2 SNEGSKA (reference sequence). This CDR3 has 17 amino acids. The V gene lost 1 base and the J gene lost 2 bases, with 21 bases spanning the gap. Here the CDR3 reads CSARVGQGVKSPYEQYF. The CDR3 bases are TGCAGTGCTAGAGTTGGGCAAGGGGTAAAATCCCCCTACGAGCAGTACTTC.

The chain links TRBV5-1 to TRBJ2-7; D is unresolved. The V gene's germline CDR1 is SGHRS and CDR2 YFSETQ. With 0 bases removed from V and 6 bases from J, the gap between germline ends came to 13 bases. The CDR3 runs 14 residues. This chain's CDR3 is CASSLGHRLGEQYF. The CDR3 DNA is TGCGCCAGCAGCTTGGGCCACCGTTTGGGCGAGCAGTACTTC.

V gene TRBV27 combines with J gene TRBJ2-5, with D uncertain. CDR1 and CDR2 from the germline V gene are MNHEY and SMNVEV (reference sequence). Trimming left V 7 bases short and J 5 bases short, with 20 bases between. The CDR3 is 15 amino acids. As DNA, the CDR3 is TGTGCCAGCACCTCCTATAGGGCCCCTAGGGAGACCCAGTACTTC. This translates into CASTSYRAPRETQYF.

About this clonotype itself: Given a much more abundant clone one base away, this may be a read error. The gene calls are TRBV7-3 and TRBJ2-3; weak D call: TRBD2 (5 bases). The CDR3 length is 15 residues. Looked up from germline, CDR1 is SGHTA and CDR2 is FQGTGA. Deletions cut 2 bases from V and 1 base from J, with 10 bases between. This CDR3 is CASSLGARGTDTQYF. The CDR3 nucleotides are TGTGCCAGCAGCTTAGGAGCGAGGGGCACAGATACGCAGTATTTT.

This clonotype was seen a handful of times. V and J are TRBV3-1 and TRBJ1-1, with D unresolved. This CDR3 region has 13 residues. The germline gives CDR1 LGHDT, CDR2 YNNKEL (reference sequence). Deletions cut 0 bases from V and 5 bases from J, with 7 bases between. The CDR3 is CASSQEEETEAFF. CDR3 sequence (DNA): TGTGCCAGCAGCCAAGAAGAGGAAACTGAAGCTTTCTTT.

The CDR3 DNA sequence: TGTGCCAGCAGCTCGATGAGGACCCCTAATTACAATGAGCAGTTCTTC. Protein: CASSSMRTPNYNEQFF. The rearrangement links TRBV7-9 to TRBJ2-1; D remains ambiguous. This CDR3 contains 16 residues. The V end was cut by 4 bases, the J end by 4 bases, with 17 bases between. Per germline, CDR1 SEHNR and CDR2 FQNEAQ (reference sequence).

This clonotype has ten or more counts. The CDR3 reads CASRGERLSDTQYF. Here the CDR3 DNA reads TGTGCCAGCAGAGGGGAGAGGTTGTCTGATACGCAGTATTTT. The chain has TRBV6-5 and TRBJ2-3; D tentatively fits TRBD1 or TRBD2 (5 bases each). This CDR3 has 14 amino acids. Germline V gene lookup returns CDR1 MNHEY and CDR2 SVGAGI. The V and J ends lost 6 bases and 6 bases respectively, with 16 bases between them.